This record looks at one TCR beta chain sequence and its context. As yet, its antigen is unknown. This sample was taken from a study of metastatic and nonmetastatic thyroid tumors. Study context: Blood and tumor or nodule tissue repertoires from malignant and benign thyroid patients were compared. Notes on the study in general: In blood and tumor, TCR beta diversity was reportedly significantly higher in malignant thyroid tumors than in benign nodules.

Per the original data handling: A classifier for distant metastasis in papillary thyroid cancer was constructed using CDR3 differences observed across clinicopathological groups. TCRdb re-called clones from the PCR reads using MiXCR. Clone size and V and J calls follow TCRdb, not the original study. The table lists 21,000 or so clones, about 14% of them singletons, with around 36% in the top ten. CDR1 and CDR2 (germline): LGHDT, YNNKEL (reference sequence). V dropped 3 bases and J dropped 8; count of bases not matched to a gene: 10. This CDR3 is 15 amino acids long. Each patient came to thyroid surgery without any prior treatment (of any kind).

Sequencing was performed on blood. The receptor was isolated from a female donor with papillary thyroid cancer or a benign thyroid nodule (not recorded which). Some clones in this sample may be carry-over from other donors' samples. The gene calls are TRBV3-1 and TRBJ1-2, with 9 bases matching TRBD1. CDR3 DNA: TGTGCCAGCAGCCAGAAAAACAGGGGGCACGGCGGCTACACCTTC. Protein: CASSQKNRGHGGYTF.